The rows below give T cell receptor beta chains drawn from one sample of a study of patients and donors after allogeneic stem cell transplantation. One entry per CDR3 protein results from TCRdb running MiXCR on the RT-PCR reads. This sample has roughly 230,000 distinct CDR3 sequences, with roughly an eighth found just once. Sequencing was carried out using blood, either unsorted or a sorted T cell fraction (not recorded which). The receptors here all came from a human donor who was either an allogeneic HSCT recipient or a stem cell or donor lymphocyte infusion donor (not recorded which). It is not recorded whose cells these are; they may come from a transplant donor. The CDR3 runs from the conserved cysteine through the conserved F or W. D genes are given only for firm matches. Rows may omit the clone size; those that give it use once, few, many or a size class.

V,J,size,D,DNA,CDR3
TRBV9,TRBJ1-1,few,.,TGTGCCAGCAGCGTAGCCGGAATGGGTCCCACTGAAGCTTTCTTT,CASSVAGMGPTEAFF
TRBV20-1,TRBJ2-4,many,TRBD1,TGCAGTGCTAGAGACTCCGGGACAGGGAAAGGCATTCAGTACTTC,CSARDSGTGKGIQYF
TRBV11-3,TRBJ2-1,.,.,TGTGCCAGCAGCTTAGATAGCGACAATGAGCAGTTCTTC,CASSLDSDNEQFF
TRBV23-1,TRBJ2-2,.,.,.,CASSQPRGGSCFF
TRBV7-2,TRBJ2-5,.,.,TGTGCCAGCAGCTCTAGCCTGACAAGGCAAGAGACCCAGAACTTC,CASSSSLTRQETQNF
TRBV12-3/TRBV12-4,TRBJ2-7,few,TRBD2,TGTGCCAGCTGCCGGGGAGGGCAGTACTACGAGCAGTACTTC,CASCRGGQYYEQYF
TRBV7-2,TRBJ1-1,.,.,TGTGCCAGCAGCCTGACGATGGGTGGTGAAGCTTTCTTT,CASSLTMGGEAFF
TRBV2,TRBJ2-2,few,TRBD2,TGTGCCAGCAGTGAAAGCCTAGCGGCCGGGGAGCTGTTTTTT,CASSESLAAGELFF
TRBV5-1,TRBJ2-2,many,TRBD2,TGCGCCAGCAGAACTGCGGGAGGCACCGGGGAGCTGTTTTTT,CASRTAGGTGELFF
TRBV19,TRBJ2-1,few,.,TGTGCCAGTAGTATCGCGCAGGACTCGTCCCACGAGCAGTTCTTC,CASSIAQDSSHEQFF
TRBV15,TRBJ1-6,many,.,TGTGCCACCAGCAGAGACACTGCCCATTCACCCCTCCACTTT,CATSRDTAHSPLHF
TRBV7-9,TRBJ2-1,few,.,TGTGCCAGCAGCGTCAAATTGGGAGTCAATGAGCAGTTCTTC,CASSVKLGVNEQFF
TRBV5-1,TRBJ2-6,many,TRBD1,TGCGCCAGCAGGTATGACAGGGCCGGAGGGGCCAACGTCCTGACTTTC,CASRYDRAGGANVLTF
TRBV6-1,TRBJ2-7,few,.,TGTGCCAGCGCATTCCGAGGGGATTCCGAGCAGTACTTC,CASAFRGDSEQYF
TRBV30,TRBJ2-1,.,.,TGTGCCTGGAGTGTACGAGGTAATGAGCAGTTCTTC,CAWSVRGNEQFF
TRBV7-2,TRBJ1-6,.,.,TGTGCCAGCAGCTTTAATGACGGACATAATTCACCCCTCCACTTT,CASSFNDGHNSPLHF
TRBV6-1,TRBJ2-7,few,.,TGTGCCAGCACGCCCGTCATGGGCAGGGAGTACGAGCAGTACTTC,CASTPVMGREYEQYF
TRBV29-1,TRBJ2-5,.,.,TGCAGCGTTCTAAGGGGGAGGTCGGTCCGTCAAGAGACCCAGTACTTC,CSVLRGRSVRQETQYF
TRBV14,TRBJ2-1,many,.,TGTGCCAGCAGCCAAGTTGCGGGATGGGGATACAATGAGCAGTTCTTC,CASSQVAGWGYNEQFF
TRBV2,TRBJ1-5,few,.,TGTGCCAGCAGTGGTTTGAGTTTACTTCAGCCCCAGCATTTT,CASSGLSLLQPQHF
TRBV15,TRBJ1-1,.,.,TGTGCCACCAGCAGACCGGGGACACTGAACACTGAAGCTTTCTTT,CATSRPGTLNTEAFF
TRBV5-1,TRBJ2-1,few,.,TGCGCCAGCAGTCCTGGACAGCTTAACAATGAGCAGTTCTTC,CASSPGQLNNEQFF
TRBV5-5,TRBJ2-5,few,.,TGTGCCAGCAGCTTTCGCTACAGGGAGGGTAGAGAGACCCAGTACTTC,CASSFRYREGRETQYF
TRBV28,TRBJ1-4,many,.,TGTGCCAGCAGTTCCTCGTTCGGGGCAGCTAGTACTAATGAAAAACTGTTTTTT,CASSSSFGAASTNEKLFF
TRBV4-3,TRBJ1-2,many,.,TGCGCCAGCAGCCAAGATCAGGGGCGGGGTGGCTACACCTTC,CASSQDQGRGGYTF
TRBV11-3,TRBJ1-4,.,.,TGTGCCAGCAGCCTTCAGACACCGTTAACAACTAATGAAAAACTGTTTTTT,CASSLQTPLTTNEKLFF
TRBV7-6,TRBJ1-1,many,.,TGTGCCAGCAGCTTACCCAATCTGAACACTGAAGCTTTCTTT,CASSLPNLNTEAFF
TRBV4-1,TRBJ1-4,many,.,TGCGCCAGCAGCCAAGATGATCCACAAGGCGGGGAAAAACTGTTTTTT,CASSQDDPQGGEKLFF
TRBV15,TRBJ2-1,few,.,TGTGCCACCAGCAGGAGGGGGGACTACAATGAGCAGTTCTTC,CATSRRGDYNEQFF
TRBV3-1,TRBJ2-3,few,.,TGTGCCAGCAGCCGACTAGAGCCGACAGATACGCAGTATTTT,CASSRLEPTDTQYF
TRBV7-9,TRBJ1-1,few,TRBD1,TGTGCCAGCAGCTCCCGGGAAGGGACAGGGGGAACTGAAGCTTTCTTT,CASSSREGTGGTEAFF
TRBV3-1,TRBJ2-5,many,.,TGTGCCAGCAGCCACAGGGTAGAGACCCAGTACTTC,CASSHRVETQYF
TRBV20-1,TRBJ1-1,few,TRBD1,TGCAGTGCTAGCGGGGGACAGGGGGACTTCTGGGTCACTGAAGCTTTCTTT,CSASGGQGDFWVTEAFF
TRBV15,TRBJ2-7,.,TRBD1,TGTGCCACCAGCAGGACAGGGAGAATACACGAGCAGTACTTC,CATSRTGRIHEQYF
TRBV27,TRBJ2-6,many,.,TGTGCCAGCAGTTTAGACGTCTCTGGGGCCAACGTCCTGACTTTC,CASSLDVSGANVLTF
TRBV20-1,TRBJ1-1,few,.,TGCAGTGCTAGAGATCTACAGGGGAACACTGAAGCTTTCTTT,CSARDLQGNTEAFF
TRBV6-1,TRBJ1-1,many,TRBD1,TGTGCCAGCAGGCACACGGGACAGGGGGCGCCGGAAGCTTTCTTT,CASRHTGQGAPEAFF
TRBV5-1,TRBJ1-3,.,.,TGCGCCAGCAGCTTGGGAGGGGTAAGCTCTGGAAACACCATATATTTT,CASSLGGVSSGNTIYF
TRBV5-1,TRBJ2-7,many,.,TGCGCCAGCAGCCGGGACTCCCACGCCTACGAGCAGTACTTC,CASSRDSHAYEQYF
TRBV11-2,TRBJ2-7,few,.,TGTGCCAGCAGCTTAAACGGGGGAGATTACGAGCAGTACTTC,CASSLNGGDYEQYF
TRBV15,TRBJ2-1,.,.,TGTGCCACTCGCCCCTCGGGGAACTCCTACAATGAGCAGTTCTTC,CATRPSGNSYNEQFF
TRBV12-5,TRBJ2-3,few,.,TGTGCTAGTGGTTTGACAGCCACAGATACGCAGTATTTT,CASGLTATDTQYF
TRBV4-1,TRBJ2-5,.,.,TGCGCCAGCAGCCAAGATAGAGACCAAGAGACCCAGTACTTC,CASSQDRDQETQYF
TRBV15,TRBJ2-4,many,.,TGTGCCACCAGCAGAGAGGGCAGGGGACTCGACATTCAGTACTTC,CATSREGRGLDIQYF
TRBV27,TRBJ1-1,few,.,TGTGCCAGCAGTTTAGGACGGTACACTGAAGCTTTCTTT,CASSLGRYTEAFF
TRBV24-1,TRBJ1-1,.,.,TGTGCCACCCACAGGGTCCTAACTGAAGCTTTCTTT,CATHRVLTEAFF
TRBV20-1,TRBJ2-1,.,TRBD2,TGCAGTGCTAGAGATCTCGGGACTAGCGGGAGGGCCTCCTACAATGAGCAGTTCTTC,CSARDLGTSGRASYNEQFF
TRBV7-2,TRBJ1-2,.,.,TGTGCCAGCAGCTACCTCAACAGGGAGTTAAACTATGGCTACACCTTC,CASSYLNRELNYGYTF
TRBV7-2,TRBJ2-1,.,.,TGTGCCAGCAGCTTAGCCGGGACCCCGCGTGAGGGTGAGCAGTTCTTC,CASSLAGTPREGEQFF
TRBV19,TRBJ2-1,.,.,TGTGCCAGTAGTATAACCGCAGCGAGCTCCTACAATGAGCAGTTCTTC,CASSITAASSYNEQFF
TRBV12-3/TRBV12-4,TRBJ2-7,.,TRBD1,TGTGCCAGCAGTGACACCGGGACAGGGGTCTACGAGCAGTACTTC,CASSDTGTGVYEQYF
TRBV2,TRBJ1-2,few,TRBD1,TGTGCCAGCTTACCCACAGGGGGCGCGGGCTACACCTTC,CASLPTGGAGYTF
TRBV28,TRBJ2-7,few,TRBD1,TGTGCCAGCAGTAACAGGGGATCCGCCTACGAGCAGTACTTC,CASSNRGSAYEQYF
TRBV12-3/TRBV12-4,TRBJ2-1,medium-sized,.,TGTGCCAGCAGCTTAGGGGGCTACAATGAGCAGTTCTTC,CASSLGGYNEQFF
TRBV5-1,TRBJ2-7,.,.,TGCGCCAGCAGCTCCGACAGATACGAGCAGTACTTC,CASSSDRYEQYF
TRBV5-6,TRBJ2-4,.,.,TGTGCCAGCAGCTTGCAGGGAAACATTCAGTACTTC,CASSLQGNIQYF
TRBV20-1,TRBJ2-1,.,.,TGCAGTGCACCGGAGGTGACCTACAATGAGCAGTTCTTC,CSAPEVTYNEQFF
TRBV2,TRBJ2-3,many,TRBD1,TGTGCCAGCAGGGGGACAGGGTGGACAGATACGCAGTATTTT,CASRGTGWTDTQYF